This TCR beta chain was sequenced for a study of shared clonotypes between healthy human individuals. Notes on this clone: Antigen: not known. At the DNA level, this CDR3 is encoded by other sequences in the same sample as well.

Study-wide results and limits: Some naive CD4 clonotypes, 4.5% to 5.5%, turned up in common across several donors.

Some clones are missing from TCRdb's copy, which holds only in-frame ones; the method was immunoSEQ multiplex PCR. Of approximately 2.5 million clones listed, around nine tenths are singletons. The receptor was derived from a man younger than 30 in good health. Sequencing was done on a sample of naive CD4+ T cells sorted from blood. The subset denotes: CD45RA+ positively selected.

The CDR3 here is CASSLSQGGEQYF. DNA of the CDR3: TGTGCCAGCAGTTTATCGCAGGGCGGCGAGCAGTACTTC. This chain connects TRBV28 to TRBJ2-7; D is perhaps TRBD1 (5 bases). Trimming left V 1 base short and J 6 bases short, with 10 bases between. CDR3 length: 13 residues. CDR1 is MDHEN, CDR2 SYDVKM, per germline.